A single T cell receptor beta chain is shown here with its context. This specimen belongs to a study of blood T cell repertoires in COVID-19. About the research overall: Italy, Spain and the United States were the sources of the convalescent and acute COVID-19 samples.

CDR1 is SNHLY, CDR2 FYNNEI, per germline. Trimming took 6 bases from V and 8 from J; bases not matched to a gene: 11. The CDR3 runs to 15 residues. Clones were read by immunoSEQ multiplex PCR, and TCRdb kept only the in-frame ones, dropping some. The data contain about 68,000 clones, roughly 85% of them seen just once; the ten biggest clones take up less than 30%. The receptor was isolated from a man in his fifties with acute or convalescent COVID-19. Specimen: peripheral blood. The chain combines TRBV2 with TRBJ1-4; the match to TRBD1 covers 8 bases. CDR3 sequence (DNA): TGTGCCAGCAGGGGGTCCGGGACAGGCCGAGAAAAACTGTTTTTT. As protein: CASRGSGTGREKLFF. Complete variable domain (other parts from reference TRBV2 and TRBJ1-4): EPEVTQTPSHQVTQMGQEVILRCVPISNHLYFYWYRQILGQKVEFLVSFYNNEISEKSEIFDDQFSVERPDGSNFTLKIRSTKLEDSAMYFCASRGSGTGREKLFFGSGTQLSVL.